This TCR beta chain stems from a study of blood T cell repertoires in COVID-19. Study summary: The United States, Italy and Spain provided the acute and convalescent COVID-19 samples. PBMCs, B-cell-depleted T cells, or T cells were the source of the cDNA or gDNA that made up the material.

In its sample, this clone was seen a few times. Profiled with immunoSEQ multiplex PCR; TCRdb holds only in-frame clones, not every one. Of around 40,000 clones detected, around nine tenths appear once; the ten largest clones hold roughly an eighth. There are 16 residues in the CDR3. Germline-derived CDR1 and CDR2 are LNHNV and YYDKDF (reference sequence). After removal of 3 bases from V and 6 bases from J, the junction contained 9 bases not matched to a gene. J is TRBJ1-2 and V is TRBV15; 11 bases map to TRBD1. The sequencing input was peripheral blood. The receptor's source is a human donor in a cohort sampled during active COVID-19. This chain's CDR3 is CATSRARTGGGDGYTF. CDR3 in DNA: TGTGCCACCAGCAGGGCTCGGACAGGGGGCGGCGATGGCTACACCTTC.